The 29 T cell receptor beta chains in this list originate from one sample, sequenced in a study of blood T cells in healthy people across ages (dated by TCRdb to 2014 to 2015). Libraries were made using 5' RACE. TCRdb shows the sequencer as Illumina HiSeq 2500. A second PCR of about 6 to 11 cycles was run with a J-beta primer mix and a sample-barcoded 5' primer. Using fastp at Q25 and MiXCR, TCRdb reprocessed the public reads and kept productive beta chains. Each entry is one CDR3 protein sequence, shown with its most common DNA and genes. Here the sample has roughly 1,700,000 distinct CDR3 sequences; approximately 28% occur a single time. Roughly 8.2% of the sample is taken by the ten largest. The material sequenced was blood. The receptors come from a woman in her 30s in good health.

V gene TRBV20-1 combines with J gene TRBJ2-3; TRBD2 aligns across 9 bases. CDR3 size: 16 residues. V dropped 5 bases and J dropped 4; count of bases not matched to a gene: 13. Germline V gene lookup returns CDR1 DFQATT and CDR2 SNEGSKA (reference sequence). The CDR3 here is CSALLSGTSSPDTQYF. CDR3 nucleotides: TGCAGTGCTCTCCTCTCTGGGACTAGCTCTCCAGATACGCAGTATTTT.

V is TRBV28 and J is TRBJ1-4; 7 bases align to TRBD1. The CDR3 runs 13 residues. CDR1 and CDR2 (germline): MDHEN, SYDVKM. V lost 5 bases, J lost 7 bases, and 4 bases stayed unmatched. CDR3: CASSGQVVEKLFF. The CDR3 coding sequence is TGTGCCAGCAGTGGACAGGTCGTTGAAAAACTGTTTTTT.

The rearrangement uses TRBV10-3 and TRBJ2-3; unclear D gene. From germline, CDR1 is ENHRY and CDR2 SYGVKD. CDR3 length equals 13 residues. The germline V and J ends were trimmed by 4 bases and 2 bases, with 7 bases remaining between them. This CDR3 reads CAISGSNTDTQYF. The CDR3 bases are TGTGCCATCAGTGGGTCGAACACAGATACGCAGTATTTT.

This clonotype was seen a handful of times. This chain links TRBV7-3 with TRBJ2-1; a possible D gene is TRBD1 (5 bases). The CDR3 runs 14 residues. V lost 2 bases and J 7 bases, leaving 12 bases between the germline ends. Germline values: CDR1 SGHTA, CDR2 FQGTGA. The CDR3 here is CASSLGPGWNEQFF. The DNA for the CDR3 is TGTGCCAGCAGCTTAGGGCCAGGGTGGAATGAGCAGTTCTTC.

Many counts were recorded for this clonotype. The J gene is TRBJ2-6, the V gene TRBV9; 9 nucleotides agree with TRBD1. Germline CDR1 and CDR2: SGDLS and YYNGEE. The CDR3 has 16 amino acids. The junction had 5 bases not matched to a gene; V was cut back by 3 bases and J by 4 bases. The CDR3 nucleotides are TGTGCCAGCAGCGCGGGACAGGGAACGGGGGCCAACGTCCTGACTTTC. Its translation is CASSAGQGTGANVLTF.

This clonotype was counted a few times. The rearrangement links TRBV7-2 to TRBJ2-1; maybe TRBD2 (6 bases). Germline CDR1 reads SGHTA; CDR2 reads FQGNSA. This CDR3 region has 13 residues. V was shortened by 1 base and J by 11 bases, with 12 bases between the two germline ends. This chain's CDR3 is CASSLEELAKQFF. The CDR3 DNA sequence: TGTGCCAGCAGCTTAGAGGAACTAGCAAAGCAGTTCTTC.

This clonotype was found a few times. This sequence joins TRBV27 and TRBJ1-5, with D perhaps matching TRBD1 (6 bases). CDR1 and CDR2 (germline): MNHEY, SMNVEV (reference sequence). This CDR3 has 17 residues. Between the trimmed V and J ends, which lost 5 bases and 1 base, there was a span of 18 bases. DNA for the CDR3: TGTGCCAGCAGTCTCCGATCCGGACAGCGGAGCAATCAGCCCCAGCATTTT. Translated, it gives CASSLRSGQRSNQPQHF.

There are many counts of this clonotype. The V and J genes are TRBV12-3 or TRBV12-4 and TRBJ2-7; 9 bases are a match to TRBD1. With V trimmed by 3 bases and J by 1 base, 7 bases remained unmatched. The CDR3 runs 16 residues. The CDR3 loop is CASSLSGTGTSYEQYF. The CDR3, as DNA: TGTGCCAGCAGTTTGTCTGGGACAGGGACTTCCTACGAGCAGTACTTC.

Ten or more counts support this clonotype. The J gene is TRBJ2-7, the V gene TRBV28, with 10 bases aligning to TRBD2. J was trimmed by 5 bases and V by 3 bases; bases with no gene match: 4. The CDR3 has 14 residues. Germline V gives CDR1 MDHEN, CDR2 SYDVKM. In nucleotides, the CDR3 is TGTGCCAGCAGTTTTCGACTAGCGGGCAACGAGCAGTACTTC. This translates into CASSFRLAGNEQYF.

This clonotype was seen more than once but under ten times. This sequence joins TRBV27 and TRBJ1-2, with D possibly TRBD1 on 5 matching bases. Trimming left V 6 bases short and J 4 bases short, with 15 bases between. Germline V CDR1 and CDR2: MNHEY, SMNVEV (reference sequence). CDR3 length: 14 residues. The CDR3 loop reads CASRSRGDAYGYTF. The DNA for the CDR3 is TGTGCCAGCAGGTCCCGGGGGGACGCCTATGGCTACACCTTC.

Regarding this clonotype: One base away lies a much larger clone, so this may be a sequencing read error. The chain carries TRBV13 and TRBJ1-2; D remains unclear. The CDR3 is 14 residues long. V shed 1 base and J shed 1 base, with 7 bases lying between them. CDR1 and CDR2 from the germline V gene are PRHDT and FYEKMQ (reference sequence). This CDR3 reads CASSLVHSNYGYTF. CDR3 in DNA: TGTGCCAGCAGCTTAGTGCACAGTAACTATGGCTACACCTTC.

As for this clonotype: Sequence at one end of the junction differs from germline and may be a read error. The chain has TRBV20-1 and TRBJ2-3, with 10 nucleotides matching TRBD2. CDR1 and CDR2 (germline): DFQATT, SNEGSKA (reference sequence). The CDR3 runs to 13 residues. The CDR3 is CSLAGDSTGTQYF. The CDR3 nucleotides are TGCAGTCTAGCGGGAGATAGCACAGGTACGCAGTATTTT.

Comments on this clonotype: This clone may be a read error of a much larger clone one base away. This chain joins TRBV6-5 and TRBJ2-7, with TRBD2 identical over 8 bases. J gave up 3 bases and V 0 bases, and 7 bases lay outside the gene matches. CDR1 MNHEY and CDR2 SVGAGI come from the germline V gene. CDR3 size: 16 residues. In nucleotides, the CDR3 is TGTGCCAGCAGTTACTCGTGCTCGCGGGGGGACTACGAGCAGTACTTC. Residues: CASSYSCSRGDYEQYF.

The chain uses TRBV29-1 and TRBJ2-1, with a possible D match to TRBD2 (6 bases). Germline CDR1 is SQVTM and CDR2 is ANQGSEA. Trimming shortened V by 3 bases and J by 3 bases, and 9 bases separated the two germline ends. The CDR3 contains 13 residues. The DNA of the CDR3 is TGCAGCGTTGAGGGGAGGAACTACAATGAGCAGTTCTTC. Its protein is CSVEGRNYNEQFF.

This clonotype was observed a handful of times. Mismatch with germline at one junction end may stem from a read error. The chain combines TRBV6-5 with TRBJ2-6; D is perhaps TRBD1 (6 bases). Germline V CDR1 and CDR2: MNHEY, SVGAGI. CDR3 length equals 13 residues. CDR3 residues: CVSRTVRANVLTF. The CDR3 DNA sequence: TGTGTCAGCCGGACAGTTCGAGCCAACGTCCTGACTTTC.

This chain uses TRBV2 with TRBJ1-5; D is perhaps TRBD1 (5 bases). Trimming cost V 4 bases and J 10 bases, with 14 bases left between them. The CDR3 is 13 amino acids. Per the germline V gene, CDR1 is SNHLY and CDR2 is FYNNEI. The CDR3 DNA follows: TGTGCCAGCAGTGGAGGGGCGAATGGCCCCCAGCATTTT. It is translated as CASSGGANGPQHF.

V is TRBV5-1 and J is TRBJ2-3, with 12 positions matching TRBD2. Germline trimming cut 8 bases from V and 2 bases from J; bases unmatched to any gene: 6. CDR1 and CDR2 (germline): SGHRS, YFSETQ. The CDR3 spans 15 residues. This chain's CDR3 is CASRLAGAHTDTQYF. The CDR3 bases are TGCGCCAGTAGACTAGCGGGGGCTCACACAGATACGCAGTATTTT.

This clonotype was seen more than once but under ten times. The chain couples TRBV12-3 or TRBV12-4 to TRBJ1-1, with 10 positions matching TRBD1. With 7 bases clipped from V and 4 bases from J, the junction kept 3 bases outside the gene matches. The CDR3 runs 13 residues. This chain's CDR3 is CASTRTGGTEAFF. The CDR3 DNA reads TGTGCCAGCACCCGGACAGGGGGCACTGAAGCTTTCTTT.

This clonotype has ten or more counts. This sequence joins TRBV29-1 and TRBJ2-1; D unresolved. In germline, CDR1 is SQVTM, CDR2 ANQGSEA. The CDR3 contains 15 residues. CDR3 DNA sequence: TGCATGCTCACACTACCGCCAAAAAAGTACAATGAGCAGTTCTTC. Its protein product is CMLTLPPKKYNEQFF.

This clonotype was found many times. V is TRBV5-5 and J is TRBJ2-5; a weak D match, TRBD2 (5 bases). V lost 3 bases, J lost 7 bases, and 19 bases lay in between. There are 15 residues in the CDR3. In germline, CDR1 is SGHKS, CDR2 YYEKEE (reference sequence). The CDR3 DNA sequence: TGTGCCAGCAGCTCCCTACCGGACTGGGATGGGACCCAGTACTTC. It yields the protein CASSSLPDWDGTQYF.

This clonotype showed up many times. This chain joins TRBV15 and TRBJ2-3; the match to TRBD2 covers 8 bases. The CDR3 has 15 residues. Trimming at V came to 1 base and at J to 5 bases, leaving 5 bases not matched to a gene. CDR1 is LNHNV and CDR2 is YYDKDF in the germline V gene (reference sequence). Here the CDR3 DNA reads TGTGCCACCAGCAGAGGTAGCGGGGTGGGAGATACGCAGTATTTT. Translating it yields CATSRGSGVGDTQYF.

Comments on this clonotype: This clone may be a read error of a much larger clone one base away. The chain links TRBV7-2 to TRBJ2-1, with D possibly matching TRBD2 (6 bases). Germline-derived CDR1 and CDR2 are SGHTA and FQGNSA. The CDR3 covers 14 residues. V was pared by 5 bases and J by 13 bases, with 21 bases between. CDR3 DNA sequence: TGTGCCAGCAGCAGGTCGGGAGTTCCGGAGACCCAGTTCTTC. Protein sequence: CASSRSGVPETQFF. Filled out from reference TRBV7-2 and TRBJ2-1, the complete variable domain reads GAGVSQSPSNKVTEKGKDVELRCDPISGHTALYWYRQSLGQGLEFLIYFQGNSAPDKSGLPSDRFSAERTGGSVSTLTIQRTQQEDSAVYLCASSRSGVPETQFFGPGTRLTVL.

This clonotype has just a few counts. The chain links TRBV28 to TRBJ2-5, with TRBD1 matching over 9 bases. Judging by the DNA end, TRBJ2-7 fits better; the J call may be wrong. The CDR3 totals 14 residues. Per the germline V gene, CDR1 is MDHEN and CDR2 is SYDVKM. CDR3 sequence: CASSFFDRGYEQYF. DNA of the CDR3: TGTGCCAGCAGTTTTTTTGACAGGGGGTACGAGCAGTACTTC.

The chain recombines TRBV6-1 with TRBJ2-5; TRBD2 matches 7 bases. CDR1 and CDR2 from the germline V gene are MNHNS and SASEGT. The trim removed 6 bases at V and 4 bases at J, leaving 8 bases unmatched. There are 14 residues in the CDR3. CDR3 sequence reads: CASRSSGGVETQYF. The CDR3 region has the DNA TGTGCCAGCAGGTCTAGCGGAGGTGTAGAGACCCAGTACTTC.

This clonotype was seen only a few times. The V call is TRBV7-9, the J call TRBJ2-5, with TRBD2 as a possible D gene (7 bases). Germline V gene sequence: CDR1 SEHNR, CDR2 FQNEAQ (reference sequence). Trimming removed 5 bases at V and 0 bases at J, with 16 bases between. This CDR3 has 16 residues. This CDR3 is CASSQSEGGYQETQYF. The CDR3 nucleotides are TGTGCCAGCAGCCAATCTGAGGGGGGGTACCAAGAGACCCAGTACTTC.

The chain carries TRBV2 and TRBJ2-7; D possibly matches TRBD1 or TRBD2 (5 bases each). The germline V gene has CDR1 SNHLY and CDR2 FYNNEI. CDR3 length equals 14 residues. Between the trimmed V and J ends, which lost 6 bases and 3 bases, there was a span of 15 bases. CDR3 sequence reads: CASRLLEGSYEQYF. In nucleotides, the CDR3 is TGTGCCAGCAGGCTTCTCGAGGGGAGCTACGAGCAGTACTTC.

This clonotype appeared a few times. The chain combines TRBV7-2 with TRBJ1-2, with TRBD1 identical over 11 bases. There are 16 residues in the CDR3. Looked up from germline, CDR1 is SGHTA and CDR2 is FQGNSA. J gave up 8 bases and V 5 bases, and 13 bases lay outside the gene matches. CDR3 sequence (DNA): TGTGCCAGCAGCCTGACGGGGACAGGGGGAGTCGGGGGCTACACCTTC. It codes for CASSLTGTGGVGGYTF.

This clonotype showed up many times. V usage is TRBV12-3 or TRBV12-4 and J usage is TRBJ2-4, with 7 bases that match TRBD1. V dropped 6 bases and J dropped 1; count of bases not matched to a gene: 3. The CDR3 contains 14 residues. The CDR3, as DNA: TGTGCCAGCAGCCGGGGACAGGCCAAAAACATTCAGTACTTC. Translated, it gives CASSRGQAKNIQYF.

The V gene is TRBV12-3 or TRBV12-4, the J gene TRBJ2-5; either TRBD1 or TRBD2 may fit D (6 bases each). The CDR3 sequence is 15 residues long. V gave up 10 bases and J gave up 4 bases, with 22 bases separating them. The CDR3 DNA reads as TGTGCCAACAGCCTAAGGGGGGCAGCCCTAGAGACCCAGTACTTC. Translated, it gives CANSLRGAALETQYF.